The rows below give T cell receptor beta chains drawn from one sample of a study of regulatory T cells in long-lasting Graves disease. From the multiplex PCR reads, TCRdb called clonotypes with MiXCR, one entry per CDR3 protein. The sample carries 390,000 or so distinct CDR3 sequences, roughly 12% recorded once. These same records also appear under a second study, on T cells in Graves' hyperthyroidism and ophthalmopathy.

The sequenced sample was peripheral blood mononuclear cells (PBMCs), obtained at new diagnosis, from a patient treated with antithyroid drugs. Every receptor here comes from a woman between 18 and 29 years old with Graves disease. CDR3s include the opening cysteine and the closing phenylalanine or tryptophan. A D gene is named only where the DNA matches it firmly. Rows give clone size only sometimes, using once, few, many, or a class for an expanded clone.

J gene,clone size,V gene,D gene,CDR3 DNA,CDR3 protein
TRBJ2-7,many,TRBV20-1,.,TGCAGTGCTAGATCAATCCGGGACTCGCCCTACGAGCAGTACTTC,CSARSIRDSPYEQYF
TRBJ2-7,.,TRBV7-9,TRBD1,TGTGCCAGCAGCTTCGAGGGACAGGCTTCCTACGAGCAGTACTTC,CASSFEGQASYEQYF
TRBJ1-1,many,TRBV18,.,TGTGCCAGCTCACCGACTCGGGCGCCGAACACTGAAGCTTTCTTT,CASSPTRAPNTEAFF
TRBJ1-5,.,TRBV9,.,TGTGCCAGCAGCGTAGCCGAGGGCAATCAGCCCCAGCATTTT,CASSVAEGNQPQHF
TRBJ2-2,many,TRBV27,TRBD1,TGTGCCAGCAGTTCTCCGACAGGGCCGAACACCGGGGAGCTGTTTTTT,CASSSPTGPNTGELFF
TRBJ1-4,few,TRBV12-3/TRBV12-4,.,TGTGCCAGCAGTTATAAGCCGAGGGCTAATGAAAAACTGTTTTTT,CASSYKPRANEKLFF
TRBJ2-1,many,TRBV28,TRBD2,TGTGCCAGCAGCACTCTAGCGGGAGACAACAATGAGCAGTTCTTC,CASSTLAGDNNEQFF
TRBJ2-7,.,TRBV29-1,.,TGCAGCGTTGAAAGCGGTATCAGCTACGAGCAGTACTTC,CSVESGISYEQYF
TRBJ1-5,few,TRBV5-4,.,TGTGCCAGCACCCGCCTGGGAAGCGGTCAGCCCCAGCATTTT,CASTRLGSGQPQHF
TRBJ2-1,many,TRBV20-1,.,TGCAGTGCTAGAGATCCACGGAGCTCCTACAATGAGCAGTTCTTC,CSARDPRSSYNEQFF
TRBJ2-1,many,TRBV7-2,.,TGTGCCAGCACCCTGGACAGAGACAATGAGCAGTTCTTC,CASTLDRDNEQFF
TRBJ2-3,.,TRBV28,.,TGTGCCAGCAGTTTATTGGCGGGCACGCAGTATTTT,CASSLLAGTQYF
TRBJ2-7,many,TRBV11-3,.,TGTGCCAGCAGCTTAGGATTCAGGGGCGCGGAGCAGTACTTC,CASSLGFRGAEQYF
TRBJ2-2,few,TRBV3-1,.,TGTGCCAGCAGCCAGTACGGACTCATCATGGACACCGGGGAGCTGTTTTTT,CASSQYGLIMDTGELFF
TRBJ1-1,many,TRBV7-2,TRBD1,TGTGCCAGCCTACAGGACAGGGTCTTCATGAACACTGAAGCTTTCTTT,CASLQDRVFMNTEAFF
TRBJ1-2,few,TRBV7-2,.,TGTGCCAGCAGCTTTAAGACAGTCGGTGGCTACACCTTC,CASSFKTVGGYTF
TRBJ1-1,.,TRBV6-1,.,TGTGCCAGCAGTCCACAGGGATTTCGCACTGAAGCTTTCTTT,CASSPQGFRTEAFF
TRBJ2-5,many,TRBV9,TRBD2,TGTGCCAGCAGCGCCGGTGCGGGGGGGCCTCGGGGAGAGACCCAGTACTTC,CASSAGAGGPRGETQYF
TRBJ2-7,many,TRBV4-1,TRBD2,TGCGCCAGCAGCCAAGATCTAGCGGGAGGGTCCTACGAGCAGTACTTC,CASSQDLAGGSYEQYF
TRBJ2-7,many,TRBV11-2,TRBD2,TGTGCCAGCAGCAAGAGCGGGGTCTCCTACGAGCAGTACTTC,CASSKSGVSYEQYF
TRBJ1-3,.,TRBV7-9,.,TGTGCCAGCAGCCGTTCGGGAGGCGGAAACACCATATATTTT,CASSRSGGGNTIYF
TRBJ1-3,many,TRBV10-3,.,TGTGCCATCAGTGTGGACAAGAGTGGAAACACCATATATTTT,CAISVDKSGNTIYF
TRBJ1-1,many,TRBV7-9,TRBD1,TGTGCCAGCAGCTTAGGGACAGGGGACTGGGACGAAGCTTTCTTT,CASSLGTGDWDEAFF
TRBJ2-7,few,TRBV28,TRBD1,TGTGCCAGCAGCTTAGGTAGGGGACAGGTTATCTACGAGCAGTACTTC,CASSLGRGQVIYEQYF
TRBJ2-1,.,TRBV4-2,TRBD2,TGTGCCAGCAGCCAAGGTGCGGAACTAGCGGGCAACAATGAGCAGTTCTTC,CASSQGAELAGNNEQFF
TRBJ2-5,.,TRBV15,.,TGTGCCACCAGCAGGGCTCCTGTTGGGGAAGAGACCCAGTACTTC,CATSRAPVGEETQYF
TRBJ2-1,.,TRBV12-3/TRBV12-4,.,TGTGCCAGCAGTTTAGATGGCGGGGACCTCTACAATGAGCAGTTCTTC,CASSLDGGDLYNEQFF
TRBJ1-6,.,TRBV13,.,TGTGCCAGCAGCTTAGCGGATCTATATAATTCACCCCTCCACTTT,CASSLADLYNSPLHF
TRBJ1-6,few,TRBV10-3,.,TGTGCCTCCCGGACGGGTAATGGTCCACCCCTCCACTTT,CASRTGNGPPLHF
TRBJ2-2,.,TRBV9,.,TGTGCCAGCAGCGCGGGGGGCCTGACCAGGGAGCTGTTTTTT,CASSAGGLTRELFF
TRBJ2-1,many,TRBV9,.,TGTGCCAGCAGCACCCGCTCCGTACTGTCCTACAATGAGCAGTTCTTC,CASSTRSVLSYNEQFF
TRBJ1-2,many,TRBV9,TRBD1,TGTGCCGGCACCCGGGACAGGGAAGTAGGAGGCTACACCTTC,CAGTRDREVGGYTF
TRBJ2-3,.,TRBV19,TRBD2,TGTGCCAGTAGTCGGACTAGCATGTGGACAAATACGCAGTATTTT,CASSRTSMWTNTQYF
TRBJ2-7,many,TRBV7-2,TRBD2,TGTGCCAGCAGCGAAGCTAGCGGATACTCCTACGAGCAGTACTTC,CASSEASGYSYEQYF
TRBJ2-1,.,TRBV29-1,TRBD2,TGCAGCGTTGAGTTGCCAGCGGGAATAGTATATAATGAGCAGTTCTTC,CSVELPAGIVYNEQFF
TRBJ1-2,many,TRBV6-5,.,TGTGCCAGCAGTTCGGCAGGACCCGCCTATGGCTACACCTTC,CASSSAGPAYGYTF
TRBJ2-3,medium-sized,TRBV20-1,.,TGCAGTGCTAGAGATCTTCGGTCGGGGGCCACAGATACGCAGTATTTT,CSARDLRSGATDTQYF
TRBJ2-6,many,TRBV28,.,TGTGCCAGCAGTTTAGGGGAGTACTCTGGGGCCAACGTCCTGACTTTC,CASSLGEYSGANVLTF
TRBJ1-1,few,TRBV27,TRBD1,TGTGCCAGCAGTTACGGGACAGGACAAGCTTTCTTT,CASSYGTGQAFF
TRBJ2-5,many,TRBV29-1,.,TGCAGCGTTGGCAACGGACAAGAGACCCAGTACTTC,CSVGNGQETQYF
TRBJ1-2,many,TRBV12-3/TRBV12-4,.,TGTGCCAGCAGTTTCGCAGGGTCCTCTGGCTACACCTTC,CASSFAGSSGYTF
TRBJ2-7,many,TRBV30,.,TGTGCCTGGAGTGGCAGGTTGGGAACCTACGAGCAGTACTTC,CAWSGRLGTYEQYF
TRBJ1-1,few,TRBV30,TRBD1,TGTGCCTGGGGGACAGGGACGGGGACTGAAGCTTTCTTT,CAWGTGTGTEAFF
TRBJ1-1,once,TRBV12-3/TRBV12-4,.,TGTGCCAGCAGTTTTGGGGTAGGGGGGGCTTTATCTGAAGCTTTCTTT,CASSFGVGGALSEAFF
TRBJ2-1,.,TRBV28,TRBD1,TGTGCCAGCAGTTCAAAGGGACAGGGGAGGGGTGAGCAGTTCTTC,CASSSKGQGRGEQFF
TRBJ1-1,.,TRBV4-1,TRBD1,TGCGCCAGCAGCCAGATCGGGACAGGAGGAAACACTGAAGCTTTCTTT,CASSQIGTGGNTEAFF
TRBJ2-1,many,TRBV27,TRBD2,TGTGCCAGCAGCCCTGTAGCGGGGGGTAGCAATGAGCAGTTCTTC,CASSPVAGGSNEQFF
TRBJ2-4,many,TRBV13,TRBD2,TGTGCCAGCAGCTTAGATGGCGGGGGGCCGAAAAACATTCAGTACTTC,CASSLDGGGPKNIQYF
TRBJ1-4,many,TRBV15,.,TGTGCCACCAGCGGAGACGGCAGGGCTGGGTTGCATGAAAAACTGTTTTTT,CATSGDGRAGLHEKLFF
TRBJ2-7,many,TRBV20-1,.,TGCAGTGCTAGATACCCCGCCCCAAAGGGCTTCGACGAGCAGTACTTC,CSARYPAPKGFDEQYF
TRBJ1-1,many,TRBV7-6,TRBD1,TGTGCCAGCAGCCTCGCCCGGGACAGTATCGTGAACACTGAAGCTTTCTTT,CASSLARDSIVNTEAFF
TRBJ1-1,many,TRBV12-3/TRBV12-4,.,TGTGCCAGCAGTTCTCGGGGGGTTATGAACACTGAAGCTTTCTTT,CASSSRGVMNTEAFF
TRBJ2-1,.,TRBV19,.,TGTGCCAGTAGTATCGGGCCCCTGGAGGATGAGCAGTTCTTC,CASSIGPLEDEQFF
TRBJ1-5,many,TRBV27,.,TGTGCCAGCAGTTTGAGGGCAGGCGGCCAGCCCCAGCATTTT,CASSLRAGGQPQHF
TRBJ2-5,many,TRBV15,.,TGTGCCACCAGCAGAGGGATGGAGACCCAGTACTTC,CATSRGMETQYF
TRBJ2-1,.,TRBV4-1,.,TGCGCCAGCAGCCCCATTCCGGGGCATGAGCAGTTCTTC,CASSPIPGHEQFF
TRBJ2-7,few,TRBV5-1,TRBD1,TGCGCCAGCAGCTGGACAGGGGGCAACGAGCAGTACTTC,CASSWTGGNEQYF
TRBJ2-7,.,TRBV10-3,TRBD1,TGTGCCATCAGGGGACAGGGGGCCTACGAGCAGTACTTC,CAIRGQGAYEQYF
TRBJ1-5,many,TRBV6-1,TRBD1,TGTGCCAGCAGAACGCCGGGACAGATGAATCAGCCCCAGCATTTT,CASRTPGQMNQPQHF